This T cell receptor beta chain originates from a study of blood T cell repertoires in COVID-19. Original methodology: Estimation of nucleated cell counts relied on the amplification of reference gene primers. The data were produced by immunoSEQ multiplex PCR, yet TCRdb's version contains in-frame clones alone and is incomplete. The V and J calls and clone size are taken from that table; D and trimming were inferred from the DNA. The sample shows about 140,000 clones, approximately 84% of them seen only once. The V gene's germline CDR1 is MNHEY and CDR2 SVGAGI. Losses at the gene ends were 6 bases for V and 5 bases for J; bases not matched to a gene: 5. The length of the CDR3 is 15 residues.

This chain connects TRBV6-5 to TRBJ2-3; 13 bases fit TRBD2. The sequenced sample was peripheral blood. This clonotype was obtained from a woman aged 80 or older in a cohort sampled during active or convalescent COVID-19. CDR3 region: CASRRLAGGRDTQYF. The CDR3 nucleotides are TGTGCCAGCAGGAGACTAGCGGGGGGACGAGATACGCAGTATTTT.